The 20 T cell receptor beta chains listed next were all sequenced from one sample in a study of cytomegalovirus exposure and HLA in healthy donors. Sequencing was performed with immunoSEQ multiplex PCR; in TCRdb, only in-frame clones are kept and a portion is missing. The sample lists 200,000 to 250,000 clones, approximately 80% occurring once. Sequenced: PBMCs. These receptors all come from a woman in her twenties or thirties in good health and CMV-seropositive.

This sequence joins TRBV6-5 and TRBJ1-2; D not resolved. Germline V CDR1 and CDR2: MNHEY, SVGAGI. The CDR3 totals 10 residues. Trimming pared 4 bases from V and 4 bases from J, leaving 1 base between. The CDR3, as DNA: TGTGCCAGCAGTTGCTATGGCTACACCTTC. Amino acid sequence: CASSCYGYTF.

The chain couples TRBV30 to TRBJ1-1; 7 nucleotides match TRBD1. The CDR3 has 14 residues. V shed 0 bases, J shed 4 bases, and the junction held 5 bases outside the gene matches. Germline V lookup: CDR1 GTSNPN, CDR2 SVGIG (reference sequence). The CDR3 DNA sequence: TGTGCCTGGAGTGTAGACAGGGAGCGCACTGAAGCTTTCTTT. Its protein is CAWSVDRERTEAFF.

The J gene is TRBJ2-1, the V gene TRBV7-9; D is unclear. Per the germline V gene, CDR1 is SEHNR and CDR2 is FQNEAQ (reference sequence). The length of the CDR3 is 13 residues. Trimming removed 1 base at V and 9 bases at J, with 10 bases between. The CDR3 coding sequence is TGTGCCAGCAGCTTAGTACCAGGAGTTGAGCAGTTCTTC. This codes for CASSLVPGVEQFF.

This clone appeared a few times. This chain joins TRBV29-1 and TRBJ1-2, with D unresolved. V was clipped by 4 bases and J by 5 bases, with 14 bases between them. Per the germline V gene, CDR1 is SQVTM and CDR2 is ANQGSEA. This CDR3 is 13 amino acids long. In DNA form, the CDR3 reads TGCAGCGTTGGGATCAAATCCCTTTATGGCTACACCTTC. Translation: CSVGIKSLYGYTF. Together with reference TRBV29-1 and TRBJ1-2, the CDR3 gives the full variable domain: SAVISQKPSRDICQRGTSLTIQCQVDSQVTMMFWYRQQPGQSLTLIATANQGSEATYESGFVIDKFPISRPNLTFSTLTVSNMSPEDSSIYLCSVGIKSLYGYTFGSGTRLTVV.

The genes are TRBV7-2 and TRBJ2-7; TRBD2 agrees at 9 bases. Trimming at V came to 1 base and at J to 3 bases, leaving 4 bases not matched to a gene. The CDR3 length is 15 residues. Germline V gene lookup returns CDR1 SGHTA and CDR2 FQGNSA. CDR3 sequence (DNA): TGTGCCAGCAGCTTAGGTGTGACTAGCGGCTACGAGCAGTACTTC. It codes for CASSLGVTSGYEQYF.

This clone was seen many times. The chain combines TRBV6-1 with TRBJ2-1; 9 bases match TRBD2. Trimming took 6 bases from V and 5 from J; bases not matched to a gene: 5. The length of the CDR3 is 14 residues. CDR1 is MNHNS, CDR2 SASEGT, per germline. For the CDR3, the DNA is TGTGCCAGCAGCCAGCGGGAGGCCCACAATGAGCAGTTCTTC. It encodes CASSQREAHNEQFF.

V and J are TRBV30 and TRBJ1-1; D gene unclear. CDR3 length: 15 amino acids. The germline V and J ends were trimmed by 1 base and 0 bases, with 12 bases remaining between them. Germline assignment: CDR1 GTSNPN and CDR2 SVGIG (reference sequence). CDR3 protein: CAWSAWQQLNTEAFF. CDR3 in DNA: TGTGCCTGGAGTGCGTGGCAGCAGCTGAACACTGAAGCTTTCTTT.

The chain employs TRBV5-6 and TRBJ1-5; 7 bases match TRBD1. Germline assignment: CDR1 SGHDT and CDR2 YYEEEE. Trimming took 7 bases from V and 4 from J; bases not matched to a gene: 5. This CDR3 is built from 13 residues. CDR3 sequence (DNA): TGTGCCAGCTCGGACAGGAATAATCAGCCCCAGCATTTT. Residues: CASSDRNNQPQHF.

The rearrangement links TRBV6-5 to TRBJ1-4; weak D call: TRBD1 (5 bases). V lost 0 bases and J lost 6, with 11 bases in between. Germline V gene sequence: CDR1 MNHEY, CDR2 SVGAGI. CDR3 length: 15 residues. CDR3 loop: CASSYSGGLDEKLFF. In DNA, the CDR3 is TGTGCCAGCAGTTACTCGGGGGGGTTGGATGAAAAACTGTTTTTT.

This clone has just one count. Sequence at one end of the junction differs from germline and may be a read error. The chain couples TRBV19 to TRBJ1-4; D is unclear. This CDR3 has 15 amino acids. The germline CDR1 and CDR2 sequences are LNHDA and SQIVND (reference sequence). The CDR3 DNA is TGTGCCAGTAGCATAGTTGGACGCTGGAACGAAAAACTGTTTTTT. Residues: CASSIVGRWNEKLFF.

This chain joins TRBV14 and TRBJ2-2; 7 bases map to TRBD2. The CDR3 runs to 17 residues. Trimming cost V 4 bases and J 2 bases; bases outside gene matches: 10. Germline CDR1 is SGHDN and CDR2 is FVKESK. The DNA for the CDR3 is TGTGCCAGCAGCCCCAGCTGGACTAGTCTTAACACCGGGGAGCTGTTTTTT. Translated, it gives CASSPSWTSLNTGELFF. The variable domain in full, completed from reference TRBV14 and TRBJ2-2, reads EAGVTQFPSHSVIEKGQTVTLRCDPISGHDNLYWYRRVMGKEIKFLLHFVKESKQDESGMPNNRFLAERTGGTYSTLKVQPAELEDSGVYFCASSPSWTSLNTGELFFGEGSRLTVL.

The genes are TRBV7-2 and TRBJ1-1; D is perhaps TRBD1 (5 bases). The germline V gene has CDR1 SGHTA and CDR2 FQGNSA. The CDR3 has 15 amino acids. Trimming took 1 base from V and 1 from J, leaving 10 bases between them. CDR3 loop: CASSLVWGGNTEAFF. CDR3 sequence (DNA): TGTGCCAGCAGCTTAGTATGGGGCGGGAACACTGAAGCTTTCTTT.

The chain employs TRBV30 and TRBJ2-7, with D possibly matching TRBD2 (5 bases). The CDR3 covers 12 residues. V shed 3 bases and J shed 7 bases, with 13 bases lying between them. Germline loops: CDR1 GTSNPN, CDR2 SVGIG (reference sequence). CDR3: CAWSRVGEEQYF. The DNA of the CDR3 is TGTGCCTGGAGCCGTGTCGGGGAAGAGCAGTACTTC.

The CDR3 loop is CASSLEGHTDTQYF. CDR3 DNA sequence: TGTGCCAGCAGCTTAGAGGGTCACACAGATACGCAGTATTTT. The chain uses TRBV11-3 and TRBJ2-3; D gene ambiguous. Germline CDR1 is SGHNT and CDR2 is YENEEA. Trimming took off 0 bases at V and 2 bases at J, with 6 bases between the two ends. The CDR3 sequence is 14 residues long.

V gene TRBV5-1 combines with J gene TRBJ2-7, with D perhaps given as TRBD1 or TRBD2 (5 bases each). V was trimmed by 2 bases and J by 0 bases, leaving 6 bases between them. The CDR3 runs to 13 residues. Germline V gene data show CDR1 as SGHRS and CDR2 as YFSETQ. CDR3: CASSFGGSYEQYF. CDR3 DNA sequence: TGCGCCAGCAGCTTTGGGGGCTCCTACGAGCAGTACTTC. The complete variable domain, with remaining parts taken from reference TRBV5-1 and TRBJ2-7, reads KAGVTQTPRYLIKTRGQQVTLSCSPISGHRSVSWYQQTPGQGLQFLFEYFSETQRNKGNFPGRFSGRQFSNSRSEMNVSTLELGDSALYLCASSFGGSYEQYFGPGTRLTVT.

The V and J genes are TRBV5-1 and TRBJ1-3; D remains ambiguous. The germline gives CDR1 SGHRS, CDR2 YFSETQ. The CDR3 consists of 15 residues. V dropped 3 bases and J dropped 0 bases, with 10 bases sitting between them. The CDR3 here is CASSWNAVSGNTIYF. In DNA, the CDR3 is TGCGCCAGCAGCTGGAACGCGGTCTCTGGAAACACCATATATTTT.

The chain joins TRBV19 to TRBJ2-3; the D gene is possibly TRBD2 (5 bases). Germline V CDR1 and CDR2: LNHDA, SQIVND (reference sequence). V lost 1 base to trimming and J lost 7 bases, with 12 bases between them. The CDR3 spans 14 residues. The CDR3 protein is CASSIVPGSYTQYF. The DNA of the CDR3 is TGTGCCAGTAGTATAGTCCCGGGATCCTATACGCAGTATTTT.

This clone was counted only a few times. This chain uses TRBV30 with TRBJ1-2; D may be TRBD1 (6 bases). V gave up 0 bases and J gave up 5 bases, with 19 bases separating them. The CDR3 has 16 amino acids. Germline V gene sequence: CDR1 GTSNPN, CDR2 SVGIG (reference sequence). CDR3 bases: TGTGCCTGGAGTGTACTTAGGAGACAGGAAACTTATGGCTACACCTTC. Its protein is CAWSVLRRQETYGYTF.

The CDR3 loop is CAWSVGAAGEKLFF. The CDR3 DNA is TGTGCCTGGAGTGTGGGGGCCGCTGGTGAAAAACTGTTTTTT. The chain is built from TRBV30 and TRBJ1-4; a possible D gene is TRBD1 (6 bases). V lost 0 bases, J lost 7 bases, and 12 bases lay in between. The CDR3 is made up of 14 amino acids. In germline, CDR1 is GTSNPN, CDR2 SVGIG (reference sequence). The full variable domain, in which reference TRBV30 and TRBJ1-4 provide the parts outside the CDR3, is SQTIHQWPATLVQPVGSPLSLECTVEGTSNPNLYWYRQAAGRGLQLLFYSVGIGQISSEVPQNLSASRPQDRQFILSSKKLLLSDSGFYLCAWSVGAAGEKLFFGSGTQLSVL.

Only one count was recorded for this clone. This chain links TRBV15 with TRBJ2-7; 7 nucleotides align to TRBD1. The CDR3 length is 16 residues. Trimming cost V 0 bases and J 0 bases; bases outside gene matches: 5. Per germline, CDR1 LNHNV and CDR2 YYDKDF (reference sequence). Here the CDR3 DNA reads TGTGCCACCAGCAGAGAGAGACAGGGTAGCTCCTACGAGCAGTACTTC. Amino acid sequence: CATSRERQGSSYEQYF.